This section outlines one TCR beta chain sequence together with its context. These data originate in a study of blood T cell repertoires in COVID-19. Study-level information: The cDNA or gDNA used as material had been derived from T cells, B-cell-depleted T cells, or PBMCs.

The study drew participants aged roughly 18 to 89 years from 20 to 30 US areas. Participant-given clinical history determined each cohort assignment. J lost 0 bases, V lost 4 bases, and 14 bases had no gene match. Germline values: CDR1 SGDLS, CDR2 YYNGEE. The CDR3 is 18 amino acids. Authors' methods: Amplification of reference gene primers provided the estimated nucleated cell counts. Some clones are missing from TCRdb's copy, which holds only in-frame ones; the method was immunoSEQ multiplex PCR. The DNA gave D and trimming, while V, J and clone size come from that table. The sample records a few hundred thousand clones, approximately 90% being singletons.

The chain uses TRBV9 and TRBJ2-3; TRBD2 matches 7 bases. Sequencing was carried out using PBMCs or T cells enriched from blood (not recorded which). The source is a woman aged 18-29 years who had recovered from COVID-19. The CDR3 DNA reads TGTGCCAGCAGCTCCCAGGCCCTACCGGGGGGAAGCACAGATACGCAGTATTTT. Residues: CASSSQALPGGSTDTQYF.